The 32 T cell receptor beta chains in this list originate from one sample, sequenced in a study of Graves' ophthalmopathy and Graves' hyperthyroidism. RNA transcripts yielded amplified TCR beta CDR3 regions. An opening RT-PCR round employed HTBI primers and preceded a second-round multiplex PCR. Via MiXCR, TCRdb re-called the multiplex PCR reads, giving one row per CDR3 protein. The sample lists 580,000 or so distinct CDR3 sequences, less than 40% occurring once. Material: peripheral blood or thyroid tissue (not recorded which). The receptor set was obtained from an adult man with Graves' hyperthyroidism.

Many counts were recorded for this clonotype. V usage is TRBV20-1 and J usage is TRBJ2-7, with 11 bases lining up with TRBD2. The CDR3 totals 15 residues. Germline V gene sequence: CDR1 DFQATT, CDR2 SNEGSKA (reference sequence). The junction had 6 bases not matched to a gene; V was cut back by 0 bases and J by 5 bases. This chain's CDR3 is CSARDRLAGPHEQYF. In nucleotides, the CDR3 is TGCAGTGCTAGAGACAGACTAGCGGGACCCCACGAGCAGTACTTC.

V usage is TRBV4-2 and J usage is TRBJ1-3; D remains unclear. The CDR3 spans 17 residues. Germline V gene sequence: CDR1 LGHNA, CDR2 YNFKEQ. Trimming took off 0 bases at V and 0 bases at J, with 12 bases between the two ends. CDR3 residues: CASSQEVRGGSGNTIYF. The DNA of the CDR3 is TGTGCCAGCAGCCAAGAAGTTCGGGGTGGCTCTGGAAACACCATATATTTT.

Comments on this clonotype: A read error is possible here, since a much larger clone lies one base away. V is TRBV7-2 and J is TRBJ2-5; no reliable D call. Germline CDR1 reads SGHTA; CDR2 reads FQGNSA. The CDR3 has 16 residues. V lost 5 bases, J lost 5 bases, and 21 bases lay in between. The CDR3 nucleotides are TGTGCCAGCAGCCAAACTTCGATGCGGCCTCCGGAGACCCAGTACTTC. Amino acids: CASSQTSMRPPETQYF. Using reference TRBV7-2 and TRBJ2-5 for the parts outside the CDR3, the full variable domain is GAGVSQSPSNKVTEKGKDVELRCDPISGHTALYWYRQSLGQGLEFLIYFQGNSAPDKSGLPSDRFSAERTGGSVSTLTIQRTQQEDSAVYLCASSQTSMRPPETQYFGPGTRLLVL.

This sequence joins TRBV6-5 and TRBJ1-1; D possibly corresponds to TRBD1 (5 bases). The CDR3 runs to 14 residues. Germline CDR1 and CDR2: MNHEY and SVGAGI. The V end was cut by 2 bases, the J end by 4 bases, with 11 bases between. CDR3 in amino acids: CASSYGTPFTEAFF. In DNA, the CDR3 is TGTGCCAGCAGTTACGGGACCCCTTTCACTGAAGCTTTCTTT.

This chain links TRBV29-1 with TRBJ2-5, with D unclear. V was clipped by 4 bases and J by 1 base, with 7 bases between them. Germline V gene data show CDR1 as SQVTM and CDR2 as ANQGSEA. This CDR3 has 12 residues. This CDR3 is CSVGRGQETQYF. CDR3 in DNA: TGCAGCGTTGGACGCGGCCAAGAGACCCAGTACTTC.

V usage is TRBV7-8 and J usage is TRBJ2-7; perhaps TRBD2 as D (5 bases). The J call is uncertain, as TRBJ2-1 better fits the DNA end. Germline V gene sequence: CDR1 SGHVS, CDR2 FQNEAQ. The CDR3 covers 13 residues. Here the CDR3 reads CASSLRAGNEQFF. The CDR3 DNA sequence: TGTGCCAGCAGCTTACGGGCGGGCAATGAGCAGTTCTTC.

This clonotype was seen repeatedly, ten times or more. The chain has TRBV24-1 and TRBJ2-5, with 7 bases fitting TRBD1. Germline V gene data show CDR1 as KGHDR and CDR2 as SFDVKD. The CDR3 has 14 residues. Losses at the gene ends were 9 bases for V and 2 bases for J; bases not matched to a gene: 8. Written as DNA, the CDR3 is TGTGCCACCTCACCGGGACAGCAACAAGAGACCCAGTACTTC. It encodes CATSPGQQQETQYF.

This clonotype was found a few times. The chain recombines TRBV12-3 or TRBV12-4 with TRBJ2-7; D uncertain. The V gene lost 5 bases and the J gene lost 0 bases, with 11 bases spanning the gap. This CDR3 contains 14 residues. CDR3 sequence (DNA): TGTGCCAGCAGTGGACGTTCCGCCTCCTACGAGCAGTACTTC. Amino acid sequence: CASSGRSASYEQYF.

To note about this clonotype: One junction end does not reproduce the germline sequence, and a read error may be involved. The chain has TRBV12-3 or TRBV12-4 and TRBJ1-6; unclear D gene. The CDR3 has 15 residues. Here the CDR3 reads CASNLESGAHSPLHF. In DNA, the CDR3 is TGTGCCAGCAATTTAGAGTCAGGTGCCCATTCACCCCTCCACTTT.

This clonotype was seen many times. The rearrangement joins TRBV7-2 to TRBJ1-1, with a possible D match to TRBD1 (6 bases). Germline V gene data show CDR1 as SGHTA and CDR2 as FQGNSA. This CDR3 region has 15 residues. Trimming took off 1 base at V and 0 bases at J, with 9 bases between the two ends. CDR3 residues: CASSLDRDMNTEAFF. The CDR3 DNA is TGTGCCAGCAGCTTAGACAGGGACATGAACACTGAAGCTTTCTTT. The full variable domain, rest sourced from reference TRBV7-2 and TRBJ1-1, is GAGVSQSPSNKVTEKGKDVELRCDPISGHTALYWYRQSLGQGLEFLIYFQGNSAPDKSGLPSDRFSAERTGGSVSTLTIQRTQQEDSAVYLCASSLDRDMNTEAFFGQGTRLTVV.

This clonotype occurred many times. The V and J genes are TRBV25-1 and TRBJ2-5, with a possible D match to TRBD2 (6 bases). CDR1 and CDR2 (germline): MGHDK, SYGVNS. The CDR3 has 15 amino acids. The ends were cut back, 6 bases at V and 0 bases at J, with 14 bases in the middle. Here the CDR3 DNA reads TGTGCCAGCAGCGTGGGTGGGAGGTACCAAGAGACCCAGTACTTC. It is translated as CASSVGGRYQETQYF.

The chain joins TRBV28 to TRBJ2-7, with D uncertain. The CDR3 extends over 14 amino acids. The germline V gene has CDR1 MDHEN and CDR2 SYDVKM. The V end lost 5 bases, the J end lost 1 base, and 12 bases lay between the germline ends. The CDR3 protein is CASSEFTESYEQYF. The CDR3 nucleotides read TGTGCCAGCAGTGAGTTTACAGAGTCCTACGAGCAGTACTTC.

The CDR3 DNA follows: TGTGCCACCAGTGATTTTAGCGGGAGCGGGGAGACCCAGTACTTC. It translates to CATSDFSGSGETQYF. The rearrangement uses TRBV24-1 and TRBJ2-5; the match to TRBD2 covers 9 bases. CDR3 length equals 15 residues. Germline values: CDR1 KGHDR, CDR2 SFDVKD. After removal of 1 base from V and 5 bases from J, the junction contained 4 bases not matched to a gene.

The V gene is TRBV7-9, the J gene TRBJ1-2, with D possibly TRBD1 on 6 matching bases. Trimming removed 5 bases from V and 4 bases from J, with 29 bases in between. This CDR3 contains 19 residues. The germline V gene encodes CDR1 SEHNR and CDR2 FQNEAQ (reference sequence). The CDR3 region is CASSPTWGANPRQLYGYTF. In DNA form, the CDR3 reads TGTGCCAGCAGCCCCACATGGGGGGCGAACCCAAGACAGCTCTATGGCTACACCTTC. Looking up the rest from reference TRBV7-9 and TRBJ1-2 gives the full variable domain: DTGVSQNPRHKITKRGQNVTFRCDPISEHNRLYWYRQTLGQGPEFLTYFQNEAQLEKSRLLSDRFSAERPKGSFSTLEIQRTEQGDSAMYLCASSPTWGANPRQLYGYTFGSGTRLTVV.

The rearrangement links TRBV29-1 to TRBJ1-2; 9 nucleotides agree with TRBD1. With 7 bases clipped from V and 5 bases from J, the junction kept 8 bases outside the gene matches. The CDR3 covers 13 residues. The germline V gene encodes CDR1 SQVTM and CDR2 ANQGSEA. The CDR3 DNA is TGCAGCGGCGAAACTGGACAGGGGTATGGCTACACCTTC. Its protein product is CSGETGQGYGYTF.

This clonotype was recorded many times. The chain combines TRBV2 with TRBJ2-7; no firm D call. Germline V gene lookup returns CDR1 SNHLY and CDR2 FYNNEI. Trimming shortened V by 3 bases and J by 2 bases, and 11 bases separated the two germline ends. The CDR3 has 14 amino acids. The CDR3 nucleotides read TGTGCCAGCAGTGACAGTGTCCTCCCCTACGAGCAGTACTTC. It specifies CASSDSVLPYEQYF.

The table lists this clonotype with a count of one. The chain combines TRBV15 with TRBJ1-1; a weak D match, TRBD1 (5 bases). CDR3 length equals 14 residues. Trimming left V 3 bases short and J 5 bases short, with 13 bases between. CDR1 and CDR2 (germline): LNHNV, YYDKDF (reference sequence). CDR3 loop: CATSSLSGGTEAFF. The CDR3 bases are TGTGCCACCAGCAGCCTCTCCGGGGGTACTGAAGCTTTCTTT.

This clonotype was detected ten times or more. This chain uses TRBV19 with TRBJ1-1; D gene ambiguous. This CDR3 region has 15 residues. The V gene's germline CDR1 is LNHDA and CDR2 SQIVND (reference sequence). Deletions cut 6 bases from V and 5 bases from J, with 19 bases between. The CDR3 reads CASSSYDWGWTEAFF. The CDR3 bases are TGTGCCAGTAGCTCCTATGACTGGGGTTGGACTGAAGCTTTCTTT.

As concerns this clonotype: The junction and the germline gene differ at one end; a read error may be behind it. The genes are TRBV10-3 and TRBJ2-2, with 13 nucleotides matching TRBD2. This CDR3 region has 18 residues. Germline V lookup: CDR1 ENHRY, CDR2 SYGVKD. Here the CDR3 reads CASSYMTSGGKNTGELFF. The CDR3 nucleotides read TGTGCCAGCAGTTATATGACTAGCGGGGGGAAGAACACCGGGGAGCTGTTTTTT.

This clonotype was picked up many times. This chain uses TRBV12-3 or TRBV12-4 with TRBJ1-2, with TRBD1 matching over 7 bases. The CDR3 length is 16 residues. J lost 3 bases, V lost 6 bases, and 13 bases had no gene match. CDR3 DNA sequence: TGTGCCAGCAGCCCACGACAAGGACAGGCGCACTATGGCTACACCTTC. Residues: CASSPRQGQAHYGYTF.

For this clonotype: A much more abundant neighbour one base away suggests this may be a read error. The chain has TRBV9 and TRBJ2-7; possibly TRBD1 or TRBD2 for D (6 bases each). CDR1 is SGDLS, CDR2 YYNGEE, per germline. The CDR3 totals 16 residues. As DNA, the CDR3 is TGTGCCGGCAGCGTAGGGGGGCAGGGGATGAGCTACGAGCAGTACTTC. Protein sequence: CAGSVGGQGMSYEQYF.

The chain carries TRBV4-1 and TRBJ2-5; TRBD2 is a possible D gene (5 bases). The germline gives CDR1 MGHRA, CDR2 YSYEKL. V was trimmed by 1 base and J by 1 base, leaving 13 bases between them. There are 16 residues in the CDR3. In DNA form, the CDR3 reads TGCGCCAGCAGCCAAGGGGAGTTGCGGATCCAAGAGACCCAGTACTTC. The encoded protein is CASSQGELRIQETQYF.

This clonotype has at least ten counts. The chain recombines TRBV9 with TRBJ2-5, with 11 bases lining up with TRBD2. CDR3 size: 16 residues. Looked up from germline, CDR1 is SGDLS and CDR2 is YYNGEE. The V gene end was trimmed by 3 bases and the J gene end by 3 bases; junction bases not matched to a gene: 7. CDR3 bases: TGTGCCAGCAGCGCCTATCTAGCGGGAGGAGAAGAGACCCAGTACTTC. This gives the protein CASSAYLAGGEETQYF.

As to this clonotype: This may stem from a read error, because a much larger clone lies one nucleotide away. The gene calls are TRBV2 and TRBJ1-1; D gene ambiguous. The CDR3 is 12 residues long. The germline V gene encodes CDR1 SNHLY and CDR2 FYNNEI. In DNA, the CDR3 is TGTGCCGAAGGGCAGTTGAACACTGCAGCTTTCTTT. Protein: CAEGQLNTAAFF.

The sample holds many counts of this clonotype. The chain employs TRBV6-1 and TRBJ2-5, with D uncertain. CDR1 is MNHNS, CDR2 SASEGT, per germline. V shed 2 bases and J shed 2 bases, with 6 bases lying between them. The CDR3 has 13 residues. The CDR3 sequence is CASSERSQETQYF. CDR3 nucleotide sequence: TGTGCCAGCAGTGAACGGTCTCAAGAGACCCAGTACTTC.

V usage is TRBV20-1 and J usage is TRBJ1-5, with 7 bases that match TRBD1. After removal of 3 bases from V and 2 bases from J, the junction contained 4 bases not matched to a gene. The CDR3 loop spans 14 amino acids. CDR1 is DFQATT, CDR2 SNEGSKA, per germline (reference sequence). This CDR3 is CSARDRRGNQPQHF. In DNA, the CDR3 is TGCAGTGCTAGGGACAGGCGTGGCAATCAGCCCCAGCATTTT.

Remarks on this clonotype: With a much larger clone just one base away, this may be a read error. Lacking the conserved final phenylalanine or tryptophan, this CDR3 likely reflects a read error. CDR3 DNA sequence: TGTGCCAGCAGCTTAAGAGGGGGGGGGTCCTACGAGCAGTACCTC. The encoded protein is CASSLRGGGSYEQYL. The chain recombines TRBV7-3 with TRBJ2-7, with D possibly TRBD2 on 7 matching bases. CDR1 and CDR2 from the germline V gene are SGHTA and FQGTGA. Trimming took 1 base from V and 1 from J, leaving 11 bases between them. The CDR3 runs 15 residues.

Ten or more counts support this clonotype. The V call is TRBV19, the J call TRBJ2-5, with D unclear. The germline gives CDR1 LNHDA, CDR2 SQIVND (reference sequence). V was trimmed by 3 bases and J by 1 base, leaving 0 bases between them. This CDR3 has 11 residues. In DNA form, the CDR3 reads TGTGCCAGTAGTATCCAAGAGACCCAGTACTTC. This sequence encodes CASSIQETQYF. Looking up the rest from reference TRBV19 and TRBJ2-5 gives the full variable domain: DGGITQSPKYLFRKEGQNVTLSCEQNLNHDAMYWYRQDPGQGLRLIYYSQIVNDFQKGDIAEGYSVSREKKESFPLTVTSAQKNPTAFYLCASSIQETQYFGPGTRLLVL.

This clonotype was recorded once. This chain uses TRBV28 with TRBJ1-4, with 9 bases fitting TRBD1. J gave up 5 bases and V 6 bases, and 10 bases lay outside the gene matches. Germline V gene data show CDR1 as MDHEN and CDR2 as SYDVKM. The CDR3 consists of 16 residues. CDR3 in amino acids: CASRSSGQGINEKLFF. CDR3 nucleotide sequence: TGTGCCAGCAGAAGTTCTGGACAGGGGATCAATGAAAAACTGTTTTTT.

This clonotype was seen repeatedly, ten times or more. The rearrangement uses TRBV29-1 and TRBJ1-1; tentatively, D is TRBD1 (5 bases). V was cut by 3 bases and J by 5 bases, with 13 bases left in between. CDR3 length equals 13 residues. In germline, CDR1 is SQVTM, CDR2 ANQGSEA. CDR3 sequence reads: CSVDREVGTEAFF. The CDR3 DNA sequence: TGCAGCGTTGACAGGGAGGTGGGTACTGAAGCTTTCTTT.

This clonotype was counted at least ten times. The chain links TRBV29-1 to TRBJ1-1, with D possibly matching TRBD1 (6 bases). V dropped 5 bases and J dropped 0 bases, with 10 bases sitting between them. The length of the CDR3 is 13 residues. CDR1 is SQVTM and CDR2 is ANQGSEA in the germline V gene. The CDR3: CSVKQGMNTEAFF. The CDR3 nucleotides read TGCAGCGTTAAACAGGGCATGAACACTGAAGCTTTCTTT.

In regard to this clonotype: This may come from a read error, since a much larger clone is one base off. V gene TRBV10-3 combines with J gene TRBJ2-3; TRBD2 aligns across 7 bases. The CDR3 runs 18 residues. Germline V gene sequence: CDR1 ENHRY, CDR2 SYGVKD. The CDR3 sequence is CATSGGQRDHEYTDTQYF. CDR3 nucleotides: TGTGCCACCAGTGGTGGCCAGCGGGACCACGAGTACACAGATACGCAGTATTTT.